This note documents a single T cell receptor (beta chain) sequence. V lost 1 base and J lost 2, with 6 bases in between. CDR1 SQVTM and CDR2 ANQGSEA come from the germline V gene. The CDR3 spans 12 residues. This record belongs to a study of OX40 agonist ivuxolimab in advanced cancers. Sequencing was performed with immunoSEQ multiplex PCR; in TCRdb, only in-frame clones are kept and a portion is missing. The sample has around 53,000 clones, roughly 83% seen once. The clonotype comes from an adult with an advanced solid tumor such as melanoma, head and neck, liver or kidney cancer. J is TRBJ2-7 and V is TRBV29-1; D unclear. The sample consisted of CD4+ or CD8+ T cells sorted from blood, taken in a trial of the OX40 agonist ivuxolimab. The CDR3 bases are TGCAGCGTTGAAGGGACCACCTACGAGCAGTACTTC. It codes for CSVEGTTYEQYF.